Listed below are T cell receptor beta chains from one sample, sequenced in a study of blood T cell repertoires in COVID-19. Assay: immunoSEQ multiplex PCR; the TCRdb copy retains only in-frame clones and omits some. The sample includes about 210,000 clones, around 83% of them seen just once. Source material: peripheral blood. All receptors derive from a man aged 50-60 years with active or convalescent COVID-19. The CDR3 runs from the conserved cysteine through the conserved F or W. A D gene is named only where the DNA matches it firmly. Not every row has a clone size; where given, it reads once, few, many or a size class.

clone size: NA
J gene: TRBJ2-3
D gene: TRBD2
V gene: TRBV6-1
CDR3 protein: CASSDLASGGSDTQYF
CDR3 DNA: TGTGCCAGCAGTGACCTTGCTAGCGGGGGCTCAGATACGCAGTATTTT

clone size: NA
J gene: TRBJ1-5
D gene: NA
V gene: TRBV6-1
CDR3 protein: CASSESGQGTFPQHF
CDR3 DNA: TGTGCCAGCAGTGAATCGGGTCAGGGGACATTCCCCCAGCATTTT

clone size: NA
J gene: TRBJ2-7
D gene: NA
V gene: TRBV4-1
CDR3 protein: CASSPQQGSYEQYF
CDR3 DNA: TGCGCCAGCAGCCCCCAACAGGGTTCCTACGAGCAGTACTTC

clone size: NA
J gene: TRBJ1-5
D gene: NA
V gene: TRBV9
CDR3 protein: CASSRATGYNQPQHF
CDR3 DNA: TGTGCCAGCAGCCGCGCGACAGGCTACAATCAGCCCCAGCATTTT

clone size: NA
J gene: TRBJ1-1
D gene: NA
V gene: TRBV5-5
CDR3 protein: CASSFRLENEAFF
CDR3 DNA: TGTGCCAGCAGCTTCAGATTGGAGAATGAAGCTTTCTTT

clone size: NA
J gene: TRBJ2-7
D gene: TRBD2
V gene: TRBV19
CDR3 protein: CASSPGGSEQYF
CDR3 DNA: TGTGCCAGTAGCCCGGGAGGTTCCGAGCAGTACTTC

clone size: NA
J gene: TRBJ1-6
D gene: TRBD1
V gene: TRBV5-1
CDR3 protein: CASSLGGTGDSPLHF
CDR3 DNA: TGCGCCAGCAGCTTGGGGGGGACAGGGGATTCACCCCTCCACTTT

clone size: NA
J gene: TRBJ2-2
D gene: NA
V gene: TRBV4-3
CDR3 protein: CASSQDPPGLQNTGELFF
CDR3 DNA: TGCGCCAGCAGCCAAGATCCCCCGGGACTCCAGAACACCGGGGAGCTGTTTTTT

clone size: once
J gene: TRBJ2-7
D gene: NA
V gene: TRBV3-1/TRBV3-2
CDR3 protein: CASSQSGQGLYEQYF
CDR3 DNA: TGTGCCAGCAGCCAGAGTGGGCAGGGGCTGTACGAGCAGTACTTC

clone size: NA
J gene: TRBJ1-2
D gene: NA
V gene: TRBV29-1
CDR3 protein: CSVVRQGDYGYTF
CDR3 DNA: TGCAGCGTTGTAAGGCAGGGCGACTATGGCTACACCTTC

clone size: NA
J gene: TRBJ1-2
D gene: NA
V gene: TRBV25-1
CDR3 protein: CASSESQGRGYGYTF
CDR3 DNA: TGTGCCAGCAGTGAAAGCCAGGGAAGGGGCTATGGCTACACCTTC

clone size: NA
J gene: TRBJ1-5
D gene: NA
V gene: TRBV19
CDR3 protein: CASSIAGVQPQHF
CDR3 DNA: TGTGCCAGTAGTATAGCGGGGGTTCAGCCCCAGCATTTT

clone size: once
J gene: TRBJ1-2
D gene: NA
V gene: TRBV27
CDR3 protein: CASSLQGWGHGYTF
CDR3 DNA: TGTGCCAGCAGTTTACAGGGGTGGGGGCATGGCTACACCTTC

clone size: once
J gene: TRBJ2-7
D gene: TRBD2
V gene: TRBV24-1
CDR3 protein: CATSDRTSGDSYEQYF
CDR3 DNA: TGTGCCACCAGTGATCGGACTAGCGGAGACTCCTACGAGCAGTACTTC

clone size: NA
J gene: TRBJ1-6
D gene: NA
V gene: TRBV7-2
CDR3 protein: CASSLASQNSPLHF
CDR3 DNA: TGTGCCAGCAGCTTAGCGTCGCAGAATTCACCCCTCCACTTT

clone size: NA
J gene: TRBJ1-1
D gene: NA
V gene: TRBV7-9
CDR3 protein: CASSLVEGLNAFF
CDR3 DNA: TGTGCCAGCAGCTTAGTGGAGGGGTTGAATGCTTTCTTT

clone size: NA
J gene: TRBJ2-1
D gene: NA
V gene: TRBV11-2
CDR3 protein: CASSRGGGYNEQFF
CDR3 DNA: TGTGCCAGCAGCAGGGGGGGCGGCTACAATGAGCAGTTCTTC

clone size: NA
J gene: TRBJ2-3
D gene: TRBD2
V gene: TRBV6-5
CDR3 protein: CASRRAGADTQYF
CDR3 DNA: TGTGCCAGCAGGCGAGCGGGGGCAGATACGCAGTATTTT

clone size: NA
J gene: TRBJ2-1
D gene: NA
V gene: TRBV3-1/TRBV3-2
CDR3 protein: CATSASESNEQFF
CDR3 DNA: TGTGCCACCAGTGCTAGCGAGAGCAATGAGCAGTTCTTC

clone size: NA
J gene: TRBJ2-2
D gene: TRBD1
V gene: TRBV14
CDR3 protein: CASSHPLTGADTGELFF
CDR3 DNA: TGTGCCAGCAGCCACCCTTTGACAGGGGCGGACACCGGGGAGCTGTTTTTT

clone size: NA
J gene: TRBJ2-1
D gene: NA
V gene: TRBV7-8
CDR3 protein: CASSPSREQFF
CDR3 DNA: TGTGCCAGCAGCCCCTCCCGTGAGCAGTTCTTC

clone size: NA
J gene: TRBJ2-7
D gene: TRBD1
V gene: TRBV5-1
CDR3 protein: CASSFTGTGDYEQYF
CDR3 DNA: TGCGCCAGCAGCTTTACCGGGACAGGGGACTACGAGCAGTACTTC

clone size: once
J gene: TRBJ2-3
D gene: TRBD2
V gene: TRBV7-2
CDR3 protein: CASSFRSGGKTDTQYF
CDR3 DNA: TGTGCCAGCAGCTTTAGGTCGGGGGGGAAGACAGATACGCAGTATTTT

clone size: once
J gene: TRBJ1-2
D gene: NA
V gene: TRBV2
CDR3 protein: CASNSPNYGYTF
CDR3 DNA: TGTGCCAGCAACTCACCTAACTATGGCTACACCTTC

clone size: NA
J gene: TRBJ1-2
D gene: NA
V gene: TRBV6-5
CDR3 protein: CASKGYYGYTF
CDR3 DNA: TGTGCCAGCAAGGGGTATTATGGCTACACCTTC

clone size: few
J gene: TRBJ1-2
D gene: NA
V gene: TRBV27
CDR3 protein: CASSSARGRKGYGYTF
CDR3 DNA: TGTGCCAGCTCTTCCGCCCGCGGGCGGAAAGGCTATGGCTACACCTTC

clone size: NA
J gene: TRBJ2-3
D gene: NA
V gene: TRBV2
CDR3 protein: CASSFGGQDTQYF
CDR3 DNA: TGTGCCAGCAGTTTCGGAGGGCAAGATACGCAGTATTTT

clone size: NA
J gene: TRBJ1-2
D gene: TRBD1
V gene: TRBV19
CDR3 protein: CASTFRDRAGGYTF
CDR3 DNA: TGTGCCAGTACCTTCCGGGACAGGGCCGGTGGCTACACCTTC

clone size: once
J gene: TRBJ1-1
D gene: TRBD1
V gene: TRBV28
CDR3 protein: CASSATPGQGRTEAFF
CDR3 DNA: TGTGCCAGCAGTGCCACCCCGGGACAGGGGAGGACTGAAGCTTTCTTT

clone size: NA
J gene: TRBJ1-1
D gene: NA
V gene: TRBV5-5
CDR3 protein: CASSQLMGLNTEAFF
CDR3 DNA: TGTGCCAGCAGCCAGTTAATGGGCCTTAACACTGAAGCTTTCTTT

clone size: NA
J gene: TRBJ2-5
D gene: NA
V gene: TRBV18
CDR3 protein: CASSPPSTQETQYF
CDR3 DNA: TGTGCCAGCTCACCACCGAGTACCCAAGAGACCCAGTACTTC

clone size: NA
J gene: TRBJ1-2
D gene: NA
V gene: TRBV7-2
CDR3 protein: CASSSTGNYGYTF
CDR3 DNA: TGTGCCAGCAGCTCCACAGGAAACTATGGCTACACCTTC

clone size: NA
J gene: TRBJ2-2
D gene: TRBD2
V gene: TRBV3-1/TRBV3-2
CDR3 protein: CASSHPQAGRAGELFF
CDR3 DNA: TGTGCCAGCAGCCACCCACAGGCCGGGAGGGCCGGGGAGCTGTTTTTT

clone size: NA
J gene: TRBJ2-7
D gene: NA
V gene: TRBV27
CDR3 protein: CASRLTPAGIGEQYF
CDR3 DNA: TGTGCCAGCAGACTTACCCCCGCGGGAATAGGAGAGCAGTACTTC

clone size: few
J gene: TRBJ1-1
D gene: NA
V gene: TRBV12-3/TRBV12-4
CDR3 protein: CASRVNRKGRAFF
CDR3 DNA: TGTGCCAGCAGGGTCAACAGGAAGGGGCGAGCTTTCTTT

clone size: NA
J gene: TRBJ1-4
D gene: TRBD1
V gene: TRBV16
CDR3 protein: CASSRTGADLEKLFF
CDR3 DNA: TGTGCCAGCAGCCGGACAGGGGCCGATCTTGAAAAACTGTTTTTT

clone size: few
J gene: TRBJ2-3
D gene: TRBD2
V gene: TRBV30
CDR3 protein: CAWSRGLGGDTQYF
CDR3 DNA: TGTGCCTGGAGTAGGGGACTAGGGGGAGATACGCAGTATTTT

clone size: NA
J gene: TRBJ2-7
D gene: TRBD2
V gene: TRBV18
CDR3 protein: CASSLGRESYEQYF
CDR3 DNA: TGTGCCAGCTCCCTCGGGCGGGAGAGCTACGAGCAGTACTTC

clone size: NA
J gene: TRBJ1-6
D gene: TRBD1
V gene: TRBV5-1
CDR3 protein: CASSLRGTENSPLHF
CDR3 DNA: TGCGCCAGCAGCTTGAGAGGGACAGAGAATTCACCCCTCCACTTT

clone size: NA
J gene: TRBJ2-7
D gene: NA
V gene: TRBV11-2
CDR3 protein: CASSFGSGGEQYF
CDR3 DNA: TGTGCCAGCAGCTTTGGTAGCGGTGGGGAGCAGTACTTC

clone size: NA
J gene: TRBJ2-3
D gene: TRBD2
V gene: TRBV28
CDR3 protein: CASSSISGGGTDTQYF
CDR3 DNA: TGTGCCAGCAGTTCCATTAGCGGGGGGGGAACAGATACGCAGTATTTT

clone size: few
J gene: TRBJ1-3
D gene: TRBD1
V gene: TRBV11-2
CDR3 protein: CASSFRGDSSGNTIYF
CDR3 DNA: TGTGCCAGCAGCTTCCGAGGGGACAGCTCTGGAAACACCATATATTTT

clone size: NA
J gene: TRBJ2-1
D gene: NA
V gene: TRBV5-1
CDR3 protein: CASSLAVYEQFF
CDR3 DNA: TGCGCCAGCAGCTTGGCCGTCTATGAGCAGTTCTTC

clone size: NA
J gene: TRBJ1-4
D gene: TRBD1
V gene: TRBV28
CDR3 protein: CASSHGTESEKLFF
CDR3 DNA: TGTGCCAGCAGCCACGGGACAGAGTCGGAAAAACTGTTTTTT

clone size: NA
J gene: TRBJ1-2
D gene: TRBD1
V gene: TRBV7-6
CDR3 protein: CASSPGQGGGYTF
CDR3 DNA: TGTGCCAGCAGCCCAGGACAGGGTGGTGGCTACACCTTC

clone size: NA
J gene: TRBJ2-7
D gene: NA
V gene: TRBV3-1/TRBV3-2
CDR3 protein: CASSLSSYEQYF
CDR3 DNA: TGTGCCAGCAGCCTGAGCTCCTACGAGCAGTACTTC

clone size: NA
J gene: TRBJ2-7
D gene: NA
V gene: TRBV28
CDR3 protein: CASTLGHEQYF
CDR3 DNA: TGTGCCAGCACCCTTGGCCACGAGCAGTACTTC

clone size: NA
J gene: TRBJ2-7
D gene: NA
V gene: TRBV18
CDR3 protein: CASSPGGSYEQYF
CDR3 DNA: TGTGCCAGCTCACCTGGCGGCTCCTACGAGCAGTACTTC

clone size: NA
J gene: TRBJ2-7
D gene: NA
V gene: TRBV12-3/TRBV12-4
CDR3 protein: CASSLAGDEQYF
CDR3 DNA: TGTGCCAGCAGTTTAGCGGGAGACGAGCAGTACTTC

clone size: NA
J gene: TRBJ1-4
D gene: NA
V gene: TRBV4-1
CDR3 protein: CASSQERRGTGATNEKLFF
CDR3 DNA: TGCGCCAGCAGCCAAGAGAGGAGGGGAACTGGGGCAACTAATGAAAAACTGTTTTTT

clone size: NA
J gene: TRBJ2-7
D gene: NA
V gene: TRBV6-1
CDR3 protein: CASSEVGSGTYEQYF
CDR3 DNA: TGTGCCAGCAGTGAAGTAGGGAGTGGGACCTACGAGCAGTACTTC

clone size: NA
J gene: TRBJ2-7
D gene: NA
V gene: TRBV6-5
CDR3 protein: CASSQAGPYEQYF
CDR3 DNA: TGTGCCAGCAGCCAAGCGGGCCCCTACGAGCAGTACTTC

clone size: once
J gene: TRBJ1-5
D gene: NA
V gene: TRBV2
CDR3 protein: CASGLKRQGVSQPQHF
CDR3 DNA: TGTGCCAGCGGTTTAAAAAGGCAGGGTGTCAGTCAGCCCCAGCATTTT

clone size: NA
J gene: TRBJ1-2
D gene: NA
V gene: TRBV7-2
CDR3 protein: CASSLVAARRNYGYTF
CDR3 DNA: TGTGCCAGCAGCTTAGTTGCAGCCCGGAGGAACTATGGCTACACCTTC

clone size: NA
J gene: TRBJ2-7
D gene: NA
V gene: TRBV6-1
CDR3 protein: CASSDPGTYEQYF
CDR3 DNA: TGTGCCAGCAGTGATCCGGGAACCTACGAGCAGTACTTC

clone size: NA
J gene: TRBJ2-1
D gene: NA
V gene: TRBV7-9
CDR3 protein: CASQYNEQFF
CDR3 DNA: TGTGCCAGCCAATACAATGAGCAGTTCTTC

clone size: NA
J gene: TRBJ2-7
D gene: NA
V gene: TRBV5-1
CDR3 protein: CASSFTGTRTYEQYF
CDR3 DNA: TGCGCCAGCAGCTTCACCGGGACAAGAACATACGAGCAGTACTTC

clone size: NA
J gene: TRBJ1-1
D gene: NA
V gene: TRBV2
CDR3 protein: CASSEGSHSNMNTEAFF
CDR3 DNA: TGTGCCAGCAGTGAGGGCAGCCATTCGAACATGAACACTGAAGCTTTCTTT

clone size: NA
J gene: TRBJ2-5
D gene: NA
V gene: TRBV3-1/TRBV3-2
CDR3 protein: CASSQAPLPQETQYF
CDR3 DNA: TGTGCCAGCAGCCAAGCCCCACTTCCACAAGAGACCCAGTACTTC